The entry that follows covers one TCR beta chain sequence. This sample was included in a study of cytomegalovirus exposure and HLA in healthy donors. Both 60 Vbeta primers and 13 Jbeta primers went into the PCR. Assay: immunoSEQ multiplex PCR; the TCRdb copy retains only in-frame clones and omits some. Among about 170,000 clones listed, roughly four fifths were seen once. Per germline, CDR1 GTSNPN and CDR2 SVGIG (reference sequence). CDR3 length: 15 amino acids. The V and J ends lost 1 base and 4 bases, in that order; junction bases with no gene match: 7. Sequencing input: PBMCs. J is TRBJ1-2 and V is TRBV30; 9 bases fit TRBD1. The TCR comes from a female donor in good health and CMV-seronegative. CDR3 residues: CAWSDPSGQGYGYTF. The DNA for the CDR3 is TGTGCCTGGAGTGACCCTTCGGGACAGGGCTATGGCTACACCTTC.